Below are 21 T cell receptor beta chains sequenced from a single sample in a study of spatial heterogeneity in lung cancer. Study observations and caveats: Within tumors, counts of expanded alpha and beta TCRs tracked tumor mutation counts.

Specified time point: sample taken at primary tumor resection. These receptors are not linked to any known antigen. Each CDR3 protein gets one entry after TCRdb re-called the 5' RACE reads with MiXCR. The sample carries nearly 15,000 distinct CDR3 sequences, approximately 7.4% recorded once. The material sequenced was lung tumor tissue, taken at surgery. The receptors here all came from a male donor with early-stage non-small cell lung cancer.

This clonotype came up a few times. The rearrangement uses TRBV6-6 and TRBJ1-1, with TRBD1 matching 8 bases. Trimming removed 5 bases from V and 1 base from J; junction bases left unmatched: 6. This CDR3 is built from 15 residues. Per germline, CDR1 MNHNY and CDR2 SVGAGI (reference sequence). Here the CDR3 reads CASSDRTGTNTEAFF. The CDR3 bases are TGTGCCAGCAGTGATAGGACAGGGACGAACACTGAAGCTTTCTTT.

This clonotype was counted ten times or more. The V gene is TRBV29-1, the J gene TRBJ2-7; D is unclear. Germline lookup yields CDR1 SQVTM and CDR2 ANQGSEA. V gave up 4 bases and J gave up 6 bases, with 10 bases separating them. CDR3 length: 11 amino acids. This CDR3 reads CSVATGSEQYF. As DNA, the CDR3 is TGCAGCGTTGCAACGGGTAGCGAGCAGTACTTC.

This clonotype was seen more than once but under ten times. This chain links TRBV6-5 with TRBJ2-2; TRBD2 matches at 11 bases. Germline assignment: CDR1 MNHEY and CDR2 SVGAGI. V lost 7 bases to trimming and J lost 4 bases; unmatched junction nucleotides: 11. CDR3 size: 17 residues. CDR3 DNA: TGTGCCAGCACCTACATCCAGCTAGCGGGAGGCACCGGGGAGCTGTTTTTT. Protein: CASTYIQLAGGTGELFF.

V and J are TRBV20-1 and TRBJ2-7; 9 positions match TRBD1. The germline V gene has CDR1 DFQATT and CDR2 SNEGSKA (reference sequence). Losses at the gene ends were 1 base for V and 3 bases for J; bases not matched to a gene: 7. The CDR3 covers 15 residues. This CDR3 is CSARAPTGGYYEQYF. The CDR3, as DNA: TGCAGTGCTAGAGCTCCGACAGGGGGGTACTACGAGCAGTACTTC.

This clonotype showed up just a few times. The chain employs TRBV7-2 and TRBJ2-5, with D tentatively TRBD2 (5 bases). V shed 1 base and J shed 2 bases, with 8 bases lying between them. There are 14 residues in the CDR3. Germline CDR1 is SGHTA and CDR2 is FQGNSA. The CDR3 sequence: CASSLGGLQETQYF. CDR3 DNA: TGTGCCAGCAGCTTAGGAGGACTTCAAGAGACCCAGTACTTC.

A few counts support this clonotype. The V call is TRBV20-1, the J call TRBJ1-2; D is ambiguous. CDR3 size: 12 residues. In germline, CDR1 is DFQATT, CDR2 SNEGSKA (reference sequence). V shed 7 bases and J shed 3 bases, with 12 bases lying between them. CDR3 sequence (DNA): TGCAGTGTTAAACGAGACGACTATGGCTACACCTTC. Residues: CSVKRDDYGYTF.

The V gene is TRBV5-1, the J gene TRBJ2-1; 12 nucleotides line up with TRBD2. This CDR3 comprises 16 residues. Germline CDR1 and CDR2: SGHRS and YFSETQ. Trimming removed 6 bases from V and 7 bases from J; junction bases left unmatched: 11. The DNA of the CDR3 is TGCGCCAGCACCTCTCTAGCGGGAGGGGTTATTAATGAGCAGTTCTTC. As protein: CASTSLAGGVINEQFF.

This clonotype occurred a few times. CDR3 DNA sequence: TGCAGTGCTAGGGGCGGGCTAGTTCGAGAGCAGTACTTC. It specifies CSARGGLVREQYF. V gene TRBV20-1 combines with J gene TRBJ2-7; the D gene is possibly TRBD2 (5 bases). The CDR3 sequence is 13 residues long. The germline gives CDR1 DFQATT, CDR2 SNEGSKA (reference sequence). The V end was cut by 3 bases, the J end by 7 bases, with 16 bases between.

This clonotype was recorded at least ten times. The chain links TRBV5-4 to TRBJ2-6; 11 bases fit TRBD1. The CDR3 is made up of 19 amino acids. V lost 4 bases, J lost 0 bases, and 9 bases stayed unmatched. Germline V gives CDR1 SGHNT, CDR2 YYREEE (reference sequence). The DNA for the CDR3 is TGTGCCAGCAGCAAAAGGACAGGGGGCACCCTCTCTGGGGCCAACGTCCTGACTTTC. Encoded protein: CASSKRTGGTLSGANVLTF. Variable domain in full (rest from reference TRBV5-4 and TRBJ2-6): ETGVTQSPTHLIKTRGQQVTLRCSSQSGHNTVSWYQQALGQGPQFIFQYYREEENGRGNFPPRFSGLQFPNYSSELNVNALELDDSALYLCASSKRTGGTLSGANVLTFGAGSRLTVL.

In its sample, this clonotype is medium-sized. The genes are TRBV12-3 or TRBV12-4 and TRBJ2-2; 8 bases agree with TRBD1. There are 16 residues in the CDR3. V was clipped by 7 bases and J by 2 bases; unmatched bases: 9. The CDR3 sequence is CASTRQGRINTGELFF. CDR3 nucleotide sequence: TGTGCCAGCACGAGACAGGGGAGAATTAACACCGGGGAGCTGTTTTTT.

This clonotype was recorded at least ten times. The rearrangement uses TRBV6-6 and TRBJ1-1; tentative D call: TRBD1 (6 bases). V was clipped by 6 bases and J by 2 bases, with 13 bases between them. The length of the CDR3 is 14 residues. Germline V CDR1 and CDR2: MNHNY, SVGAGI (reference sequence). The CDR3 nucleotides are TGTGCCAGCAGGGCCGACAGGTTAAACACTGAAGCTTTCTTT. Amino acids: CASRADRLNTEAFF.

This clonotype was detected ten times or more. The genes are TRBV9 and TRBJ2-3; the match to TRBD2 covers 7 bases. The CDR3 is 15 residues long. In germline, CDR1 is SGDLS, CDR2 YYNGEE. The ends lost 4 bases at V and 0 bases at J; junction bases unmatched: 5. In DNA, the CDR3 is TGTGCCAGCAGCTCTAGCGGCCTAAGCACAGATACGCAGTATTTT. Encoded protein: CASSSSGLSTDTQYF.

This clonotype was observed once. The rearrangement uses TRBV3-1 and TRBJ2-5; D uncertain. Trimming cost V 1 base and J 3 bases, with 3 bases left between them. The germline gives CDR1 LGHDT, CDR2 YNNKEL (reference sequence). CDR3 length: 12 residues. CDR3 sequence reads: CASSQGEETQYF. In DNA, the CDR3 is TGTGCCAGCAGCCAAGGTGAAGAGACCCAGTACTTC.

This clonotype was observed at least ten times. CDR3 nucleotide sequence: TGTGCCAGCAGGGCCACAGGGGACCCGCTTAATGAAAAACTGTTTTTT. Translation gives CASRATGDPLNEKLFF. The V and J genes are TRBV2 and TRBJ1-4; 7 bases map to TRBD1. The CDR3 sequence is 16 residues long. V was clipped by 6 bases and J by 4 bases; unmatched bases: 11. Germline V lookup: CDR1 SNHLY, CDR2 FYNNEI.

The J gene is TRBJ2-4, the V gene TRBV14; the D is unclear. The germline CDR1 and CDR2 sequences are SGHDN and FVKESK. CDR3 length: 13 residues. V lost 3 bases to trimming and J lost 6 bases, with 9 bases between them. The CDR3 bases are TGTGCCAGCAGCCAGGTGTGTACAAACATTCAGTACTTC. Translation gives CASSQVCTNIQYF.

This clonotype was seen repeatedly, ten times or more. The chain couples TRBV6-5 to TRBJ2-7; possibly TRBD2 for D (5 bases). The length of the CDR3 is 15 residues. With 0 bases removed from V and 0 bases from J, the gap between germline ends came to 9 bases. Germline V gene sequence: CDR1 MNHEY, CDR2 SVGAGI. The CDR3 sequence is CASSYSRGSSYEQYF. The CDR3 DNA reads as TGTGCCAGCAGTTACTCGAGAGGGAGCTCCTACGAGCAGTACTTC.

This clonotype was observed at least ten times. The V gene is TRBV12-3 or TRBV12-4, the J gene TRBJ2-3; D not certain. V was clipped by 1 base and J by 6 bases, with 2 bases between them. This CDR3 spans 11 amino acids. Written as DNA, the CDR3 is TGTGCCAGCAGTTTAGGCGATACGCAGTATTTT. Translated: CASSLGDTQYF.

By sample share, this clonotype is medium-sized (0.01 to 0.1%). J is TRBJ2-1 and V is TRBV13; the D is unclear. This CDR3 has 17 amino acids. Trimming cost V 1 base and J 0 bases, with 13 bases left between them. Germline V lookup: CDR1 PRHDT, CDR2 FYEKMQ (reference sequence). CDR3 coding DNA: TGTGCCAGCAGCTTAGCGAGCGCAAGAAGCTCCTACAATGAGCAGTTCTTC. Protein sequence: CASSLASARSSYNEQFF.

The chain is built from TRBV5-1 and TRBJ1-1, with a weak D call TRBD1 (6 bases). This CDR3 is 17 amino acids long. Trimming stripped 7 bases from V and 1 base from J, with 23 bases between. CDR1 and CDR2 (germline): SGHRS, YFSETQ. CDR3 DNA sequence: TGCGCCAGCTTCCAGGGTACTTCGAGCAGGGGGAACACTGAAGCTTTCTTT. Its protein product is CASFQGTSSRGNTEAFF.

This sequence joins TRBV5-1 and TRBJ2-6; weak D call: TRBD1 (7 bases). This CDR3 has 19 amino acids. The V and J ends lost 4 bases and 0 bases respectively, with 20 bases between them. Looked up from germline, CDR1 is SGHRS and CDR2 is YFSETQ. CDR3 coding DNA: TGCGCCAGCAGCGCAGGGGGGACGGGGATTAGCTCTGGGGCCAACGTCCTGACTTTC. It is translated as CASSAGGTGISSGANVLTF.

Sample share makes this clonotype medium-sized. This chain uses TRBV5-1 with TRBJ1-4, with 7 bases aligning to TRBD1. This CDR3 has 15 amino acids. Trimming at V came to 1 base and at J to 7 bases, leaving 7 bases not matched to a gene. CDR1 and CDR2 (germline): SGHRS, YFSETQ. CDR3 coding DNA: TGCGCCAGCAGCTTGACAGGGGATGAGTCTGAAAAACTGTTTTTT. This encodes CASSLTGDESEKLFF.